This passage covers 2 T cell receptor beta chains from one sample sequenced in a study of blood T cell repertoires in COVID-19. Clones were sequenced by immunoSEQ multiplex PCR, and TCRdb holds only the in-frame ones, with some missing. The table records approximately 250,000 clones, approximately 83% of them present only once. Sequenced sample: peripheral blood. The receptors originated from a human donor in a cohort sampled during active COVID-19.

The J gene is TRBJ1-6, the V gene TRBV3-1 (or the pseudogene TRBV3-2); the D gene is possibly TRBD1 (5 bases). Germline assignment: CDR1 LGHDT and CDR2 YNNKEL (reference sequence). The germline V and J ends were trimmed by 1 base and 10 bases, with 14 bases remaining between them. The CDR3 runs to 15 residues. The CDR3 is CASSQGEAGISPLHF. The CDR3 DNA is TGTGCCAGCAGCCAAGGTGAGGCAGGGATATCACCCCTCCACTTT.

V and J are TRBV4-2 and TRBJ1-1; D not certain. The CDR3 totals 14 residues. Trimming shortened V by 1 base and J by 7 bases, and 13 bases separated the two germline ends. From germline, CDR1 is LGHNA and CDR2 YNFKEQ. CDR3 sequence reads: CASSQVIGGSEAFF. In nucleotides, the CDR3 is TGTGCCAGCAGCCAAGTCATAGGAGGGAGTGAAGCTTTCTTT.